The next 9 T cell receptor beta chains were all read from a single sample in a study of graft-versus-host responses after intestinal transplantation. These receptors are not linked to any known antigen. The data were produced by immunoSEQ multiplex PCR, yet TCRdb's version contains in-frame clones alone and is incomplete. This table has 50,000 to 55,000 clones, more than 70% appearing once. The sample was unstimulated CD4+ T cells sorted from spleen or lymph node cells, taken before transplant. Receptors were obtained from a human donor who was the organ donor for an intestinal transplant.

The V call is TRBV7-9, the J call TRBJ1-4; D possibly corresponds to TRBD1 (5 bases). Germline CDR1 is SEHNR and CDR2 is FQNEAQ (reference sequence). This CDR3 is 16 amino acids long. Deletions cut 2 bases from V and 1 base from J, with 11 bases between. In DNA form, the CDR3 reads TGTGCCAGCAGCTTAAGGGGATCTGGAACTAATGAAAAACTGTTTTTT. It codes for CASSLRGSGTNEKLFF.

This sequence joins TRBV6-4 and TRBJ2-1; no clear D. This CDR3 comprises 14 residues. Germline V CDR1 and CDR2: MRHNA, SNTAGT. V was pared by 6 bases and J by 8 bases, with 17 bases between. CDR3 residues: CASSPGFGYDEQFF. For the CDR3, the DNA is TGTGCCAGCAGCCCGGGTTTCGGGTACGATGAGCAGTTCTTC.

The V and J genes are TRBV19 and TRBJ1-4; 8 bases agree with TRBD1. The CDR3 sequence is 15 residues long. From germline, CDR1 is LNHDA and CDR2 SQIVND (reference sequence). Trimming at V came to 3 bases and at J to 4 bases, leaving 4 bases not matched to a gene. CDR3 loop: CASSMGTGNNEKLFF. CDR3 bases: TGTGCCAGTAGTATGGGGACAGGAAATAATGAAAAACTGTTTTTT.

The chain recombines TRBV29-1 with TRBJ2-2, with D possibly TRBD1 on 6 matching bases. The CDR3 loop spans 16 amino acids. Germline V gene data show CDR1 as SQVTM and CDR2 as ANQGSEA. The V gene lost 6 bases and the J gene lost 4 bases, with 21 bases spanning the gap. The CDR3 DNA reads TGCAGCGTGGTCAGCCTAAACAGGGATAGCACCGGGGAGCTGTTTTTT. It specifies CSVVSLNRDSTGELFF.

This chain's CDR3 is CASSSVTGDEKLFF. The DNA for the CDR3 is TGTGCCAGCAGTTCCGTGACAGGGGACGAAAAACTGTTTTTT. This chain connects TRBV6-5 to TRBJ1-4, with TRBD1 identical over 8 bases. The J segment lost 8 bases and the V segment lost 4 bases, leaving 6 bases of the junction unmatched. CDR1 and CDR2 from the germline V gene are MNHEY and SVGAGI. This CDR3 has 14 residues.

V gene TRBV6-6 combines with J gene TRBJ2-3; D uncertain. The CDR3 spans 11 residues. Trimming took 2 bases from V and 6 from J, leaving 3 bases between them. The germline V gene has CDR1 MNHNY and CDR2 SVGAGI (reference sequence). The CDR3 loop is CASSYLDTQYF. In DNA form, the CDR3 reads TGTGCCAGCAGTTACCTGGATACGCAGTATTTT.

The chain joins TRBV4-1 to TRBJ2-4; no clear D gene. There are 14 residues in the CDR3. The ends were cut back, 0 bases at V and 9 bases at J, with 12 bases in the middle. The germline V gene encodes CDR1 MGHRA and CDR2 YSYEKL. CDR3 coding DNA: TGCGCCAGCAGCCAAGATCCCTCCCCGGGCATTCAGTACTTC. As protein: CASSQDPSPGIQYF.

The rearrangement links TRBV11-3 to TRBJ2-1, with a weak D call TRBD2 (5 bases). Germline loops: CDR1 SGHNT, CDR2 YENEEA. This CDR3 contains 13 residues. Trimming removed 2 bases from V and 4 bases from J, with 6 bases in between. CDR3: CASSLRGYNEQFF. The CDR3 nucleotides are TGTGCCAGCAGCTTACGGGGTTACAATGAGCAGTTCTTC.

This sequence joins TRBV19 and TRBJ1-2; 7 positions agree with TRBD1. The CDR3 is 15 residues long. Trimming at V came to 5 bases and at J to 7 bases, leaving 13 bases not matched to a gene. Per the germline V gene, CDR1 is LNHDA and CDR2 is SQIVND (reference sequence). CDR3 region: CASSPPPRQGSGYTF. The CDR3, as DNA: TGTGCCAGTAGTCCCCCCCCGAGACAGGGATCTGGCTACACCTTC.